A single sample gave rise to the 2 T cell receptor beta chains below, sequenced in a study of T cells in Graves' hyperthyroidism and ophthalmopathy. Amplified regions were TCR beta CDR3 sequences from RNA transcripts. The HTBI primer set served for first-round RT-PCR of the TCR CDR3. From the multiplex PCR reads, TCRdb called clonotypes with MiXCR, one entry per CDR3 protein. Of approximately 590,000 distinct CDR3 sequences in the sample, 15% to 19% are singletons; the top ten hold about 7%. Sequencing was done on a sample of blood. Source of these receptors: a woman aged 30 to 39 with Graves' hyperthyroidism.

This clonotype was counted many times. The rearrangement uses TRBV29-1 and TRBJ2-3; D not certain. In germline, CDR1 is SQVTM, CDR2 ANQGSEA. The CDR3 sequence is 13 residues long. The ends were cut back, 4 bases at V and 2 bases at J, with 10 bases in the middle. Here the CDR3 reads CSVAGLHTDTQYF. The CDR3 DNA is TGCAGCGTTGCTGGGCTCCACACAGATACGCAGTATTTT.

This sequence joins TRBV5-6 and TRBJ2-2; 10 nucleotides align to TRBD2. Germline V gene data show CDR1 as SGHDT and CDR2 as YYEEEE. The CDR3 is 16 amino acids. Trimming at V came to 6 bases and at J to 4 bases, leaving 9 bases not matched to a gene. CDR3 DNA sequence: TGTGCCAGCAACTGGGCGCTAGCGGGAGCCACCGGGGAGCTGTTTTTT. The encoded protein is CASNWALAGATGELFF.